Listed here are 10 T cell receptor beta chains from one sample, sequenced in a study of blood T cell repertoires in COVID-19. Repertoires were generated with immunoSEQ multiplex PCR, while TCRdb's copy carries only in-frame clones and drops some. The table has around 480,000 clones, around 90% seen once. Sample: PBMCs or T cells enriched from blood (not recorded which). The receptors here all came from a young woman who had recovered from COVID-19.

This rearrangement joins TRBV5-1 to TRBJ2-7, with 9 positions matching TRBD2. V gave up 0 bases and J gave up 7 bases; unmatched junction bases: 8. From germline, CDR1 is SGHRS and CDR2 YFSETQ. The CDR3 loop spans 15 amino acids. The chain's CDR3 is CASSLEASGKGEQYF. Here the CDR3 DNA reads TGCGCCAGCAGCTTGGAGGCTAGCGGGAAGGGGGAGCAGTACTTC.

This clone was observed a few times. The chain couples TRBV10-3 to TRBJ1-1, with D possibly matching TRBD1 (5 bases). This CDR3 comprises 13 residues. CDR1 is ENHRY, CDR2 SYGVKD, per germline. V lost 4 bases, J lost 3 bases, and 9 bases lay in between. The DNA for the CDR3 is TGTGCCATCAGTGCAGGGAGGGACACTGAAGCTTTCTTT. Translated: CAISAGRDTEAFF.

The V call is TRBV4-1, the J call TRBJ1-5, with D possibly being TRBD1 (5 bases). Germline values: CDR1 MGHRA, CDR2 YSYEKL. The CDR3 contains 16 residues. Trimming removed 3 bases at V and 7 bases at J, with 19 bases between. Written as DNA, the CDR3 is TGCGCCAGCAGCCACGACCCTTCCGGGGGGGAACAGCCCCAGCATTTT. It translates to CASSHDPSGGEQPQHF.

The chain carries TRBV4-1 and TRBJ1-2; D uncertain. The V and J ends lost 3 bases and 3 bases respectively, with 14 bases between them. The CDR3 length is 15 residues. From germline, CDR1 is MGHRA and CDR2 YSYEKL. CDR3 residues: CASSQSRLKHYGYTF. CDR3 nucleotides: TGCGCCAGCAGCCAGAGTCGACTGAAACACTATGGCTACACCTTC.

CDR3 amino acids: CASRVTGYGPQHF. CDR3 DNA sequence: TGTGCCAGCAGGGTTACGGGTTACGGGCCCCAGCATTTT. The V gene is TRBV2, the J gene TRBJ1-5, with D uncertain. V was clipped by 6 bases and J by 9 bases, with 15 bases between them. This CDR3 region has 13 residues. Germline CDR1 SNHLY, CDR2 FYNNEI.

The chain carries TRBV6-5 and TRBJ1-2; 8 positions agree with TRBD1. The length of the CDR3 is 14 residues. Trimming removed 5 bases from V and 7 bases from J; junction bases left unmatched: 9. Germline CDR1 and CDR2: MNHEY and SVGAGI. Here the CDR3 reads CASSMDRDGGGYTF. CDR3 bases: TGTGCCAGCAGTATGGACAGGGACGGTGGTGGCTACACCTTC.

The DNA of the CDR3 is TGTGCCAGCAGCTCCGCGGGCAATGAGCAGTTCTTC. The encoded protein is CASSSAGNEQFF. This chain joins TRBV3-1 (or the pseudogene TRBV3-2) and TRBJ2-1; tentative D call: TRBD2 (5 bases). The CDR3 covers 12 residues. Trimming took off 5 bases at V and 6 bases at J, with 8 bases between the two ends. CDR1 is LGHDT and CDR2 is YNNKEL in the germline V gene (reference sequence).

This clone has only one observation. The gene calls are TRBV5-1 and TRBJ1-6; D perhaps matches TRBD1 (5 bases). V was trimmed by 0 bases and J by 5 bases, leaving 12 bases between them. This CDR3 is built from 16 residues. Germline CDR1 is SGHRS and CDR2 is YFSETQ. This CDR3 is CASSLEGQRHNSPLHF. The CDR3 DNA reads TGCGCCAGCAGCTTGGAGGGGCAACGACATAATTCACCCCTCCACTTT.

This rearrangement joins TRBV30 to TRBJ1-4; D is undetermined. The germline V gene encodes CDR1 GTSNPN and CDR2 SVGIG (reference sequence). The ends were cut back, 2 bases at V and 6 bases at J, with 13 bases in the middle. The CDR3 extends over 14 amino acids. The CDR3 nucleotides read TGTGCCTGGAGTATCCGGCGGAATTATGAAAAACTGTTTTTT. It encodes CAWSIRRNYEKLFF.

The chain uses TRBV19 and TRBJ2-1; D perhaps matches TRBD2 (5 bases). The CDR3 extends over 13 amino acids. V dropped 1 base and J dropped 7 bases, with 8 bases sitting between them. Germline loops: CDR1 LNHDA, CDR2 SQIVND (reference sequence). CDR3 region: CASSIGGRNEQFF. The CDR3 DNA follows: TGTGCCAGTAGTATAGGCGGGCGGAATGAGCAGTTCTTC.